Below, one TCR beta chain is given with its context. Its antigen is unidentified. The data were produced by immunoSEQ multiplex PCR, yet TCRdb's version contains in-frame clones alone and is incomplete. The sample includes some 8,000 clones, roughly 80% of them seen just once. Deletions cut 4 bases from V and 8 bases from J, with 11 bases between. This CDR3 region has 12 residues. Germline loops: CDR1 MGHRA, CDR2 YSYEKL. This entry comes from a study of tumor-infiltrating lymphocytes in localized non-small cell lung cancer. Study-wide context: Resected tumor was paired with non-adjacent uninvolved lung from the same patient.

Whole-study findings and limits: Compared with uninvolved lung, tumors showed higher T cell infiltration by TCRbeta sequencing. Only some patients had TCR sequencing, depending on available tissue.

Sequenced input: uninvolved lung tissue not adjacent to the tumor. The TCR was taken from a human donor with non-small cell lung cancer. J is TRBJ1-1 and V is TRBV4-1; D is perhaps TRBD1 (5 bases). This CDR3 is CASSPRGREAFF. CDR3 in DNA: TGCGCCAGCAGCCCCCGGGGGAGGGAAGCTTTCTTT.